This TCR beta chain was identified during a study of lymphopenia after photon versus proton radiotherapy. Clones were sequenced by immunoSEQ multiplex PCR, and TCRdb holds only the in-frame ones, with some missing. The data contain around 20,000 clones, about 83% of them singletons. This CDR3 has 14 amino acids. Germline V gene lookup returns CDR1 LNHDA and CDR2 SQIVND (reference sequence). The V end was cut by 3 bases, the J end by 0 bases, with 9 bases between. Study findings and constraints: After lymphocyte nadir, photon-treated repertoires showed oligoclonal expansion, especially CD8+ Temra. Photon-treated patients lost naive T cells and TCR diversity; proton-treated stayed stable.

To note about this clone: No antigen is known for it.

This sequence was found in a woman aged 45-60 years with pancreatic cancer. The rearrangement joins TRBV19 to TRBJ2-7; D perhaps matches TRBD1 (5 bases). The sequencing used peripheral blood, collected from a patient treated with photon-based radiotherapy. CDR3: CASSIDRGSYEQYF. The CDR3 DNA reads TGTGCCAGTAGTATTGACAGAGGCTCCTACGAGCAGTACTTC.